The clone carrying this T cell receptor (beta chain) was seen more than once but under ten times. Its specificity is not known. Every donor provided one heparinised blood draw, which averaged about 120 mL. The investigators reverse transcribed all of the isolated RNA, so they sequenced expressed TCRB transcripts. Assay used: immunoSEQ multiplex PCR; TCRdb lists only in-frame clones, some missing. The data contain over 200,000 clones, roughly a tenth of them singletons. The data stem from a study of beta chain features in type 1 diabetes. Study-wide results and caveats: Across all four CD4+ subsets, people with type 1 diabetes showed modestly shorter TCRB CDR3s.

This CDR3 contains 13 residues. CDR1 is SQVTM, CDR2 ANQGSEA, per germline. The junction had 6 bases not matched to a gene; V was cut back by 7 bases and J by 2 bases. Input material: naive CD4+ T cells from blood. This clonotype was obtained from a man aged 25 to 45 with type 1 diabetes. The chain combines TRBV29-1 with TRBJ2-3; the match to TRBD2 covers 7 bases. This chain's CDR3 is CSARGRTTDTQYF. The CDR3 DNA is TGCAGCGCGCGGGGGAGAACCACAGATACGCAGTATTTT.